The rows below give T cell receptor beta chains drawn from one sample of a study of T cells in Graves' hyperthyroidism and ophthalmopathy. TCRdb passed the multiplex PCR reads through MiXCR, listing each CDR3 protein once. Seen here are more than 650,000 distinct CDR3 sequences, 12% to 15% observed once, and the top ten hold roughly a tenth. The specimen sequenced was blood. These receptors all come from a woman younger than 35 with Graves' hyperthyroidism. Each CDR3 is given with its conserved first and last residue. The order of the fields is D gene, J gene, V gene, clone size, CDR3 protein, CDR3 DNA. A D gene is named only where the DNA matches it firmly. Only part of the rows carry a size: once, few, many, or a class if the clone is expanded.

D: TRBD1; J: TRBJ1-4; V: TRBV24-1; size: few; CDR3: CATSDPDRGNEKLFF; DNA: TGTGCCACCAGTGACCCAGACAGGGGTAATGAAAAACTGTTTTTT
D: TRBD2; J: TRBJ2-7; V: TRBV29-1; size: NA; CDR3: CSVEREGCEQYF; DNA: TGCAGCGTTGAACGGGAGGGCTGCGAGCAGTACTTC
D: NA; J: TRBJ1-2; V: TRBV7-2; size: few; CDR3: CASSLDFRSPVYGYTF; DNA: TGTGCCAGCAGCTTAGATTTTAGGAGTCCGGTCTATGGCTACACCTTC
D: TRBD1; J: TRBJ1-1; V: TRBV5-4; size: NA; CDR3: CASSWDRGSTEAFF; DNA: TGTGCCAGCAGTTGGGACAGGGGATCCACTGAAGCTTTCTTT
D: TRBD2; J: TRBJ2-3; V: TRBV20-1; size: few; CDR3: CSAQGTSGTVYTQYF; DNA: TGCAGTGCCCAGGGGACTAGCGGGACTGTATATACGCAGTATTTT
D: NA; J: TRBJ2-7; V: TRBV28; size: NA; CDR3: CASRVPPAFSYEQYF; DNA: TGTGCCAGCAGGGTTCCTCCGGCGTTCTCCTACGAGCAGTACTTC
D: TRBD1; J: TRBJ1-1; V: TRBV15; size: NA; CDR3: CATEGGGGTEAFF; DNA: TGTGCCACCGAAGGAGGGGGCGGCACTGAAGCTTTCTTT
D: TRBD2; J: TRBJ2-1; V: TRBV27; size: many; CDR3: CASRGTSPNEQFF; DNA: TGTGCCAGCAGAGGGACTAGCCCCAATGAGCAGTTCTTC
D: NA; J: TRBJ2-1; V: TRBV14; size: many; CDR3: CASSQDLGYNEQFF; DNA: TGTGCCAGCAGCCAAGATCTGGGTTATAATGAGCAGTTCTTC
D: NA; J: TRBJ2-1; V: TRBV24-1; size: NA; CDR3: CATSDYRQGGVLSSYNEQFF; DNA: TGTGCCACCAGTGACTATAGACAGGGCGGGGTTCTTAGCTCCTACAATGAGCAGTTCTTC
D: TRBD2; J: TRBJ2-1; V: TRBV3-1; size: many; CDR3: CASSQSSGSRNEQFF; DNA: TGTGCCAGCAGTCAAAGTAGCGGGAGTAGGAATGAGCAGTTCTTC
D: TRBD1; J: TRBJ2-7; V: TRBV2; size: many; CDR3: CATPRDRLYEQYF; DNA: TGTGCCACCCCCCGGGACAGACTCTACGAGCAGTACTTC
D: NA; J: TRBJ2-2; V: TRBV2; size: NA; CDR3: CASTMDRNTGELFF; DNA: TGTGCCAGCACAATGGACAGGAACACCGGGGAGCTGTTTTTT
D: NA; J: TRBJ2-2; V: TRBV7-2; size: NA; CDR3: CASGSGGPNTGELFF; DNA: TGTGCCAGCGGTTCCGGCGGCCCGAACACCGGGGAGCTGTTTTTT
D: TRBD2; J: TRBJ2-1; V: TRBV5-1; size: NA; CDR3: CASSLTGTSARSSYNEQFF; DNA: TGCGCCAGCAGCTTAACCGGGACTAGCGCCCGGAGCTCCTACAATGAGCAGTTCTTC
D: NA; J: TRBJ2-5; V: TRBV7-8; size: many; CDR3: CASSPISYTEEETQYF; DNA: TGTGCCAGCAGCCCTATAAGTTACACAGAAGAAGAGACCCAGTACTTC
D: NA; J: TRBJ1-5; V: TRBV3-1; size: NA; CDR3: CASSHDSRESQPQHF; DNA: TGTGCCAGCAGCCATGATTCGAGGGAAAGTCAGCCCCAGCATTTT
D: NA; J: TRBJ1-1; V: TRBV13; size: many; CDR3: CASSLGFRQNTEAFF; DNA: TGTGCCAGCAGCTTAGGGTTCCGGCAGAACACTGAAGCTTTCTTT
D: TRBD1; J: TRBJ1-3; V: TRBV7-9; size: NA; CDR3: CASSWGQSSGNTIYF; DNA: TGTGCCAGCAGCTGGGGACAGTCCTCTGGAAACACCATATATTTT
D: NA; J: TRBJ2-5; V: TRBV24-1; size: many; CDR3: CATSDPRDPEGETQYF; DNA: TGTGCCACCAGTGACCCCCGGGACCCGGAGGGCGAGACCCAGTACTTC
D: NA; J: TRBJ2-2; V: TRBV24-1; size: many; CDR3: CATGGRSGELFF; DNA: TGTGCCACCGGCGGCAGGTCCGGGGAGCTGTTTTTT
D: NA; J: TRBJ2-7; V: TRBV9; size: few; CDR3: CASSVGGSAYEQYF; DNA: TGTGCCAGCAGCGTAGGAGGAAGCGCCTACGAGCAGTACTTC
D: NA; J: TRBJ2-2; V: TRBV5-1; size: NA; CDR3: CASSLVVNTGELFF; DNA: TGCGCCAGCAGCTTGGTCGTAAACACCGGGGAGCTGTTTTTT
D: NA; J: TRBJ2-7; V: TRBV13; size: many; CDR3: CASSQKEVYRGYEQYF; DNA: TGTGCCAGCAGCCAAAAAGAGGTGTATCGTGGCTACGAGCAGTACTTC
D: NA; J: TRBJ2-7; V: TRBV10-3; size: NA; CDR3: CAISDEGYEQYF; DNA: TGTGCCATCAGTGATGAAGGCTACGAGCAGTACTTC
D: TRBD1; J: TRBJ2-1; V: TRBV18; size: few; CDR3: CASSIETGTADNEQFF; DNA: TGTGCCAGCTCAATTGAGACAGGGACGGCGGACAATGAGCAGTTCTTC
D: TRBD1; J: TRBJ1-6; V: TRBV6-1; size: many; CDR3: CASRRTGEDNSPLHF; DNA: TGTGCCAGCAGACGGACAGGGGAGGATAATTCACCCCTCCACTTT
D: NA; J: TRBJ1-2; V: TRBV29-1; size: many; CDR3: CSVVWTYNYGYTF; DNA: TGCAGCGTTGTGTGGACGTATAACTATGGCTACACCTTC
D: NA; J: TRBJ2-1; V: TRBV27; size: few; CDR3: CASSLSASANEQFF; DNA: TGTGCCAGCAGTTTGTCGGCTAGCGCGAATGAGCAGTTCTTC
D: TRBD1; J: TRBJ1-2; V: TRBV12-3/TRBV12-4; size: many; CDR3: CASSLTTQGGYYGYTF; DNA: TGTGCCAGCAGTTTAACGACACAGGGGGGGTACTATGGCTACACCTTC
D: NA; J: TRBJ1-1; V: TRBV15; size: few; CDR3: CATSRGGGTEAFF; DNA: TGTGCCACCAGCAGGGGGGGTGGCACTGAAGCTTTCTTT
D: TRBD1; J: TRBJ1-2; V: TRBV12-3/TRBV12-4; size: NA; CDR3: CASSFSPGQGAVGGYTF; DNA: TGTGCCAGCAGTTTCTCTCCGGGACAGGGGGCTGTGGGAGGCTACACCTTC
D: NA; J: TRBJ1-1; V: TRBV3-1; size: NA; CDR3: CASSGAPGKNTEAFF; DNA: TGTGCCAGCAGCGGAGCCCCCGGGAAAAACACTGAAGCTTTCTTT
D: NA; J: TRBJ2-2; V: TRBV30; size: NA; CDR3: CAWSWGAGELFF; DNA: TGTGCCTGGAGTTGGGGGGCCGGGGAGCTGTTTTTT
D: TRBD1; J: TRBJ1-5; V: TRBV20-1; size: NA; CDR3: CSATGQGVNQPQHF; DNA: TGCAGTGCAACCGGACAGGGAGTCAATCAGCCCCAGCATTTT
D: NA; J: TRBJ2-7; V: TRBV29-1; size: few; CDR3: CSVEGQAYEQYF; DNA: TGCAGCGTTGAGGGGCAGGCCTACGAGCAGTACTTC
D: TRBD1; J: TRBJ2-7; V: TRBV28; size: many; CDR3: CASSITGGSYEQYF; DNA: TGTGCCAGCAGCATAACAGGGGGCTCCTACGAGCAGTACTTC
D: NA; J: TRBJ2-5; V: TRBV7-2; size: NA; CDR3: CASSVGQETQCF; DNA: TGTGCCAGCAGCGTCGGCCAAGAGACCCAGTGCTTC
D: TRBD1; J: TRBJ1-5; V: TRBV4-1; size: many; CDR3: CASSQVTGSQPQHF; DNA: TGCGCCAGCAGCCAAGTGACAGGGAGTCAGCCCCAGCATTTT
D: TRBD2; J: TRBJ2-3; V: TRBV6-2/TRBV6-3; size: NA; CDR3: CASRNLEAGVTSDTQYF; DNA: TGTGCCAGCAGGAACCTAGAGGCGGGAGTGACCTCAGATACGCAGTATTTT
D: NA; J: TRBJ2-7; V: TRBV27; size: NA; CDR3: CASSLKRAYEQYF; DNA: TGTGCCAGCAGTTTGAAGCGGGCCTACGAGCAGTACTTC
D: NA; J: TRBJ1-2; V: TRBV19; size: NA; CDR3: CASSTTPRHREYGYTF; DNA: TGTGCCAGTAGTACTACCCCCCGACACAGGGAGTATGGCTACACCTTC
D: NA; J: TRBJ1-2; V: TRBV4-1; size: few; CDR3: CASSQGAAALYGYTF; DNA: TGCGCCAGCAGCCAAGGAGCCGCTGCACTATATGGCTACACCTTC
D: NA; J: TRBJ2-5; V: TRBV20-1; size: many; CDR3: CSAPLGGQETQYF; DNA: TGCAGTGCGCCTCTAGGGGGCCAAGAGACCCAGTACTTC
D: TRBD2; J: TRBJ2-3; V: TRBV5-6; size: NA; CDR3: CASSLGGQTGLAGPTDTQYF; DNA: TGTGCCAGCAGCTTGGGGGGACAGACGGGACTAGCGGGGCCCACAGATACGCAGTATTTT
D: NA; J: TRBJ2-6; V: TRBV18; size: few; CDR3: CASSITMASSSGANVLTF; DNA: TGTGCCAGCTCAATTACCATGGCCAGCTCCTCTGGGGCCAACGTCCTGACTTTC
D: NA; J: TRBJ2-1; V: TRBV3-1; size: many; CDR3: CASSQKAGPNEQFF; DNA: TGTGCCAGCAGCCAAAAAGCGGGTCCTAATGAGCAGTTCTTC
D: TRBD1; J: TRBJ2-3; V: TRBV12-3/TRBV12-4; size: many; CDR3: CASSPLGTGEDTQYF; DNA: TGTGCCAGCAGTCCCCTGGGGACAGGGGAGGATACGCAGTATTTT
D: NA; J: TRBJ2-7; V: TRBV30; size: many; CDR3: CAWSRVFYEQYF; DNA: TGTGCCTGGAGCAGGGTCTTCTACGAGCAGTACTTC
D: TRBD2; J: TRBJ2-5; V: TRBV15; size: few; CDR3: CTTSTGLAGGFQETQYF; DNA: TGTACCACCAGCACGGGACTAGCGGGGGGTTTCCAAGAGACCCAGTACTTC
D: NA; J: TRBJ1-6; V: TRBV28; size: many; CDR3: CASREISRSPLHF; DNA: TGTGCCAGCAGGGAAATCAGTAGATCACCCCTCCACTTT
D: NA; J: TRBJ1-5; V: TRBV20-1; size: few; CDR3: CSARAPISNQPQHF; DNA: TGCAGTGCTAGAGCCCCGATTAGCAATCAGCCCCAGCATTTT
D: TRBD2; J: TRBJ2-6; V: TRBV20-1; size: NA; CDR3: CSAPSGSGGIRSGANVLTF; DNA: TGCAGTGCCCCGAGCGGGAGTGGGGGTATAAGGTCTGGGGCCAACGTCCTGACTTTC
D: TRBD1; J: TRBJ2-1; V: TRBV18; size: few; CDR3: CASSPSRQGVRQFF; DNA: TGTGCCAGCTCACCATCGAGACAGGGGGTTCGGCAGTTCTTC
D: NA; J: TRBJ2-2; V: TRBV4-1; size: NA; CDR3: CASSLRLPGLLPAGELFF; DNA: TGCGCCAGCAGCCTCCGTCTACCGGGACTCCTTCCTGCCGGGGAGCTGTTTTTT
D: NA; J: TRBJ2-5; V: TRBV4-1; size: few; CDR3: CASSVTGRGETQYF; DNA: TGCGCCAGCAGCGTGACAGGGAGGGGGGAGACCCAGTACTTC
D: TRBD1; J: TRBJ1-6; V: TRBV28; size: few; CDR3: CASLDRSLRSPLHF; DNA: TGTGCCAGCCTGGACAGGTCCCTGCGATCACCCCTCCACTTT
D: NA; J: TRBJ1-1; V: TRBV30; size: NA; CDR3: CAWSVLGGMTEAFF; DNA: TGTGCCTGGAGTGTTTTGGGGGGCATGACTGAAGCTTTCTTT
D: TRBD1; J: TRBJ2-1; V: TRBV28; size: NA; CDR3: CASSLLFRGPHNEQFF; DNA: TGTGCCAGCAGTTTATTGTTTAGGGGGCCCCACAATGAGCAGTTCTTC